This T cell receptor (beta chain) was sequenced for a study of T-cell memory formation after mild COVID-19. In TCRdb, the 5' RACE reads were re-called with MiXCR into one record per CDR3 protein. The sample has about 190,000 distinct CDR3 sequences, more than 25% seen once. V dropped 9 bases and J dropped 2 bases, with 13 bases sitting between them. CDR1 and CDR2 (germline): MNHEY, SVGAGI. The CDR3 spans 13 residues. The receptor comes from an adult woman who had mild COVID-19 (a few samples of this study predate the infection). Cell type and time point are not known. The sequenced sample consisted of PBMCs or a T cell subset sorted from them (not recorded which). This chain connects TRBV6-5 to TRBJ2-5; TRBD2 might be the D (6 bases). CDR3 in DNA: TGTGCCAGTATAGGGCGGGGTCAAGAGACCCAGTACTTC. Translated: CASIGRGQETQYF.